The 25 T cell receptor beta chains below all came from one sample that was sequenced in a study of cytomegalovirus exposure and HLA in healthy donors. Both 60 Vbeta primers and 13 Jbeta primers went into the PCR. The protocol was immunoSEQ multiplex PCR, while the TCRdb copy is restricted to in-frame clones and leaves out a portion. The sample contains about 140,000 clones, 75% to 85% of which appear only once. The specimen was PBMCs. The origin of the receptors is a woman between 45 and 65 years old in good health and CMV-seropositive.

The chain is built from TRBV2 and TRBJ2-7, with no clear D. This CDR3 spans 12 amino acids. Looked up from germline, CDR1 is SNHLY and CDR2 is FYNNEI. Trimming pared 6 bases from V and 3 bases from J, leaving 9 bases between. CDR3 nucleotide sequence: TGTGCCAGCAGGAGCTCCGGCTACGAGCAGTACTTC. This sequence encodes CASRSSGYEQYF.

This rearrangement joins TRBV30 to TRBJ1-2; D gene uncertain. Germline values: CDR1 GTSNPN, CDR2 SVGIG (reference sequence). V lost 4 bases, J lost 4 bases, and 16 bases lay in between. This CDR3 region has 14 residues. CDR3 in DNA: TGTGCCTGGACGGCGGAGGAGGGTAGCTATGGCTACACCTTC. It codes for CAWTAEEGSYGYTF.

The chain carries TRBV2 and TRBJ1-1; D may be TRBD1 (6 bases). Germline CDR1 SNHLY, CDR2 FYNNEI. The CDR3 totals 15 residues. V lost 6 bases, J lost 3 bases, and 17 bases lay in between. In nucleotides, the CDR3 is TGTGCCAGCAGCTTCCTACAGGGTAGGGACACTGAAGCTTTCTTT. Residues: CASSFLQGRDTEAFF.

The gene calls are TRBV6-1 and TRBJ1-5; the D gene is possibly TRBD1 (6 bases). Germline V gene lookup returns CDR1 MNHNS and CDR2 SASEGT. V lost 10 bases and J 9 bases, leaving 16 bases between the germline ends. This CDR3 contains 12 residues. The CDR3 protein is CATSFQGPPQHF. DNA for the CDR3: TGTGCCACGAGCTTCCAGGGGCCGCCCCAGCATTTT.

The genes are TRBV5-1 and TRBJ1-1, with D perhaps TRBD1 (6 bases). The CDR3 runs to 13 residues. V shed 3 bases and J shed 5 bases, with 11 bases lying between them. Per the germline V gene, CDR1 is SGHRS and CDR2 is YFSETQ. The CDR3 reads CASSSDRPTEAFF. In DNA, the CDR3 is TGCGCCAGCAGCTCGGACAGACCAACTGAAGCTTTCTTT.

V usage is TRBV19 and J usage is TRBJ1-4; TRBD1 matches 8 bases. Trimming removed 5 bases from V and 7 bases from J; junction bases left unmatched: 9. This CDR3 comprises 15 residues. Germline V CDR1 and CDR2: LNHDA, SQIVND (reference sequence). As DNA, the CDR3 is TGTGCCAGTAGTTCCCAGGGGGCTGGAGGTGAAAAACTGTTTTTT. Its translation: CASSSQGAGGEKLFF.

This chain uses TRBV6-6 with TRBJ1-6; D not certain. This CDR3 is built from 14 residues. V lost 5 bases to trimming and J lost 2 bases, with 7 bases between them. Germline lookup yields CDR1 MNHNY and CDR2 SVGAGI (reference sequence). In DNA form, the CDR3 reads TGTGCCAGCAGTGGCCGGGCCTATAATTCACCCCTCCACTTT. Amino acid sequence: CASSGRAYNSPLHF.

Only one count was recorded for this clone. This sequence joins TRBV2 and TRBJ1-5; D is uncertain. V lost 7 bases and J 3 bases, leaving 16 bases between the germline ends. Germline-derived CDR1 and CDR2 are SNHLY and FYNNEI. This CDR3 spans 15 amino acids. CDR3 nucleotides: TGTGCCAGCATAGGAGGGAGAGGCCACAATCAGCCCCAGCATTTT. Its translation is CASIGGRGHNQPQHF.

This clone has just a few counts. The chain joins TRBV7-9 to TRBJ2-1; TRBD2 aligns across 8 bases. The J segment lost 7 bases and the V segment lost 4 bases, leaving 9 bases of the junction unmatched. This CDR3 comprises 15 residues. Germline loops: CDR1 SEHNR, CDR2 FQNEAQ (reference sequence). The CDR3 DNA reads as TGTGCCAGCAGCTGGAAAGAGCGGGAGACGAATGAGCAGTTCTTC. The encoded protein is CASSWKERETNEQFF.

The chain links TRBV4-3 to TRBJ1-1, with a tentative D call TRBD1 (5 bases). V was pared by 1 base and J by 3 bases, with 15 bases between. From germline, CDR1 is LGHNA and CDR2 YSLEER. The CDR3 totals 16 residues. CDR3 sequence reads: CASSQAAGTGDTEAFF. DNA for the CDR3: TGCGCCAGCAGCCAAGCGGCAGGGACTGGTGACACTGAAGCTTTCTTT.

The chain joins TRBV7-2 to TRBJ1-2, with 10 bases aligning to TRBD1. V shed 5 bases, J shed 4 bases, and the junction held 7 bases outside the gene matches. Germline V gives CDR1 SGHTA, CDR2 FQGNSA. This CDR3 has 15 residues. The CDR3 loop reads CASSLRDRGAYGYTF. As DNA, the CDR3 is TGTGCCAGCAGCCTACGGGACAGGGGTGCCTATGGCTACACCTTC. The whole variable domain, remainder taken from reference TRBV7-2 and TRBJ1-2, is GAGVSQSPSNKVTEKGKDVELRCDPISGHTALYWYRQSLGQGLEFLIYFQGNSAPDKSGLPSDRFSAERTGGSVSTLTIQRTQQEDSAVYLCASSLRDRGAYGYTFGSGTRLTVV.

This clone has a single count. The chain recombines TRBV4-3 with TRBJ1-1, with D maybe TRBD1 (5 bases). V lost 4 bases, J lost 1 base, and 7 bases lay in between. This CDR3 comprises 13 residues. Germline V gene sequence: CDR1 LGHNA, CDR2 YSLEER. CDR3 residues: CASSPTENTEAFF. The DNA for the CDR3 is TGCGCCAGCAGCCCGACAGAGAACACTGAAGCTTTCTTT.

This clone has just a few counts. The chain is built from TRBV19 and TRBJ2-3, with TRBD2 as a possible D gene (6 bases). Germline values: CDR1 LNHDA, CDR2 SQIVND (reference sequence). V dropped 4 bases and J dropped 5 bases, with 10 bases sitting between them. The CDR3 loop spans 13 amino acids. The CDR3 DNA reads TGTGCCAGTAGTAGCCGACTAGTAGATACGCAGTATTTT. Its translation: CASSSRLVDTQYF.

This rearrangement joins TRBV6-1 to TRBJ2-7; tentatively, D is TRBD2 (5 bases). Germline V gene sequence: CDR1 MNHNS, CDR2 SASEGT. The CDR3 is 15 amino acids. The V end lost 6 bases, the J end lost 3 bases, and 18 bases lay between the germline ends. CDR3 DNA sequence: TGTGCCAGCAGAGGCGGGTTTCCGGAGCACTACGAGCAGTACTTC. It encodes CASRGGFPEHYEQYF.

The V call is TRBV7-8, the J call TRBJ1-5; D might be TRBD1 (6 bases). V was clipped by 2 bases and J by 4 bases, with 18 bases between them. The CDR3 runs to 17 residues. Germline-derived CDR1 and CDR2 are SGHVS and FQNEAQ. CDR3 residues: CASSLWEGGTLNQPQHF. CDR3 nucleotide sequence: TGTGCCAGCAGCTTATGGGAGGGGGGAACCCTTAATCAGCCCCAGCATTTT.

This clone has only a few counts. The chain joins TRBV5-6 to TRBJ1-2, with 8 positions matching TRBD1. Germline CDR1 reads SGHDT; CDR2 reads YYEEEE. Unmatched junction bases numbered 5, after V lost 0 bases and J lost 7 bases. This CDR3 region has 14 residues. CDR3 sequence reads: CASSLVQGAGGYTF. The CDR3 region has the DNA TGTGCCAGCAGCTTGGTGCAGGGGGCTGGTGGCTACACCTTC.

This chain connects TRBV28 to TRBJ2-2; TRBD1 matches 8 bases. The CDR3 totals 16 residues. J was trimmed by 1 base and V by 1 base; bases with no gene match: 2. Germline CDR1 MDHEN, CDR2 SYDVKM. The chain's CDR3 is CASSLFGTGNTGELFF. CDR3 in DNA: TGTGCCAGCAGTTTATTTGGGACAGGGAACACCGGGGAGCTGTTTTTT.

The table lists this clone with a count of one. The rearrangement links TRBV19 to TRBJ2-7; unclear D gene. Germline values: CDR1 LNHDA, CDR2 SQIVND (reference sequence). The V and J ends lost 3 bases and 2 bases respectively, with 5 bases between them. The CDR3 loop spans 12 amino acids. The CDR3 region has the DNA TGTGCCAGTAGTATCATCCCCTACGAGCAGTACTTC. Protein: CASSIIPYEQYF.

J is TRBJ1-1 and V is TRBV11-3, with a possible D match to TRBD1 (6 bases). The CDR3 is made up of 13 amino acids. Trimming left V 5 bases short and J 0 bases short, with 7 bases between. Germline CDR1 and CDR2: SGHNT and YENEEA. The CDR3 region is CASSDRLNTEAFF. CDR3 nucleotides: TGTGCCAGCAGCGACAGGCTGAACACTGAAGCTTTCTTT.

This chain uses TRBV30 with TRBJ2-7; 8 bases are a match to TRBD1. Germline-derived CDR1 and CDR2 are GTSNPN and SVGIG (reference sequence). V gave up 5 bases and J gave up 0 bases; unmatched junction bases: 3. The CDR3 has 13 amino acids. CDR3 DNA sequence: TGTGCCTGGGGGGGACAGGACTCCTACGAGCAGTACTTC. The encoded protein is CAWGGQDSYEQYF.

The chain joins TRBV10-1 to TRBJ2-1; D gene unclear. Germline V gene lookup returns CDR1 WNHNN and CDR2 SYGVQD (reference sequence). The V gene lost 2 bases and the J gene lost 8 bases, with 10 bases spanning the gap. The CDR3 loop spans 13 amino acids. This CDR3 is CASSEDAAHEQFF. In DNA form, the CDR3 reads TGCGCCAGCAGTGAGGATGCGGCTCATGAGCAGTTCTTC.

This clone was observed a few times. The V and J genes are TRBV5-4 and TRBJ2-7; no firm D call. Trimming shortened V by 0 bases and J by 6 bases, and 13 bases separated the two germline ends. The germline CDR1 and CDR2 sequences are SGHNT and YYREEE (reference sequence). This CDR3 has 14 amino acids. The CDR3: CASSLGSFTGEQYF. CDR3 nucleotide sequence: TGTGCCAGCAGCTTGGGGAGCTTTACCGGCGAGCAGTACTTC.

The chain combines TRBV5-1 with TRBJ2-2, with a possible D match to TRBD1 (6 bases). V dropped 4 bases and J dropped 3 bases, with 10 bases sitting between them. In germline, CDR1 is SGHRS, CDR2 YFSETQ. CDR3 length: 14 residues. The CDR3 nucleotides read TGCGCCAGCAGCCCTCAGGGGTACACCGGGGAGCTGTTTTTT. Its translation is CASSPQGYTGELFF.

The V and J genes are TRBV4-1 and TRBJ2-1, with D perhaps matching TRBD2 (6 bases). This CDR3 has 13 amino acids. V was trimmed by 0 bases and J by 13 bases, leaving 13 bases between them. Germline CDR1 reads MGHRA; CDR2 reads YSYEKL. Here the CDR3 reads CASSQDPITSQFF. Here the CDR3 DNA reads TGCGCCAGCAGCCAAGATCCGATAACTAGCCAGTTCTTC.

V gene TRBV27 combines with J gene TRBJ2-7; D unclear. V shed 1 base and J shed 7 bases, with 14 bases lying between them. Germline CDR1 and CDR2: MNHEY and SMNVEV (reference sequence). The CDR3 loop spans 14 amino acids. The CDR3 loop is CASSLYLEFQEQYF. Written as DNA, the CDR3 is TGTGCCAGCAGTTTATATCTGGAGTTTCAAGAGCAGTACTTC.